A selection of T cell receptor beta chains follows, all from one sample in a study of response to subunit inactivated influenza vaccine. Each CDR3 protein is one row after TCRdb ran MiXCR on the RT-PCR reads. The sample holds just under 550,000 distinct CDR3 sequences, under 30% seen once. The data were also submitted as part of a second study, on T cells expressing NK-cell markers.

The source was CD4+ T cells sorted from PBMCs, collected 11 to 12 days after vaccination. The receptors stem from a man aged 45-65 years who received an inactivated influenza vaccine. Both conserved end residues are part of each CDR3. D genes are given only for firm matches. Some rows mark clone size as missing; the rest say once, few, many or name a class of expanded clone.

d_call	v_call	j_call	clone_size	cdr3_aa	cdr3_nt
TRBD1	TRBV12-3/TRBV12-4	TRBJ2-6	NA	CASSLGTGVSGANVLTF	TGTGCCAGCAGTTTAGGTACAGGGGTGTCAGGGGCCAACGTCCTGACTTTC
NA	TRBV20-1	TRBJ2-1	NA	CSGKRDNEQFF	TGCAGTGGTAAACGGGACAACGAGCAGTTCTTC
TRBD1	TRBV15	TRBJ2-1	NA	CATSRVTGGRYEQFF	TGTGCCACCAGCAGAGTAACAGGGGGTAGATATGAGCAGTTCTTC
NA	TRBV9	TRBJ2-1	few	CASSGGQRSYNEQFF	TGTGCCAGCAGCGGAGGACAGCGTTCCTACAATGAGCAGTTCTTC
TRBD1	TRBV14	TRBJ2-1	NA	CASSQPWTGAYNEQFF	TGTGCCAGCAGCCAACCATGGACAGGAGCCTACAATGAGCAGTTCTTC
TRBD2	TRBV28	TRBJ2-1	NA	CASSLIAGVGYNEQFF	TGTGCCAGCAGTTTGATTGCGGGAGTCGGCTACAATGAGCAGTTCTTC
TRBD2	TRBV12-3/TRBV12-4	TRBJ2-3	few	CASSLTSGATDTQYF	TGTGCCAGCAGCCTGACTAGCGGGGCCACAGATACGCAGTATTTT
NA	TRBV7-2	TRBJ1-2	NA	CASSVDAVGSYGYTF	TGTGCCAGCAGCGTCGACGCGGTAGGGAGCTATGGCTACACCTTC
NA	TRBV29-1	TRBJ1-2	few	CSAPREDYGYTF	TGCAGCGCACCACGGGAGGACTATGGCTACACCTTC
NA	TRBV20-1	TRBJ2-3	few	CSASSHHTDTQYF	TGCAGTGCTAGTTCCCATCACACAGATACGCAGTATTTT
NA	TRBV29-1	TRBJ1-4	NA	CSGEALDAQEKLFF	TGCAGCGGGGAGGCCCTGGACGCACAGGAAAAACTGTTTTTT
NA	TRBV7-2	TRBJ1-2	few	CASSLVPDMAGYTF	TGTGCCAGCAGCTTAGTGCCAGACATGGCTGGCTACACCTTC
TRBD1	TRBV24-1	TRBJ2-1	few	CATSDPGTGGFNEQFF	TGTGCCACCAGTGACCCGGGGACAGGGGGCTTTAATGAGCAGTTCTTC
TRBD1	TRBV6-1	TRBJ2-7	NA	CASSTAGGSYEQYF	TGTGCCAGCAGTACCGCAGGGGGTTCCTACGAGCAGTACTTC
TRBD2	TRBV5-1	TRBJ2-1	few	CASSTSGGAYNEQFF	TGCGCCAGCAGTACTAGCGGGGGGGCTTATAATGAGCAGTTCTTC
TRBD2	TRBV27	TRBJ2-1	NA	CASSFWGLAASYNEQFF	TGTGCCAGCAGTTTCTGGGGACTAGCGGCCTCCTACAATGAGCAGTTCTTC
TRBD1	TRBV24-1	TRBJ2-4	NA	CATSDGATGENIQYF	TGTGCCACCAGTGATGGGGCCACAGGGGAGAACATTCAGTACTTC
NA	TRBV29-1	TRBJ1-2	few	CSVEIQGEANYGYTF	TGCAGCGTTGAAATACAAGGAGAGGCAAACTATGGCTACACCTTC
NA	TRBV5-5	TRBJ2-2	few	CASSFGGTFTGELFF	TGTGCCAGCAGCTTCGGGGGCACGTTCACCGGGGAGCTGTTTTTT
NA	TRBV15	TRBJ2-2	NA	CATSRERTNTGELFF	TGTGCCACCAGCAGAGAACGGACAAACACCGGGGAGCTGTTTTTT
NA	TRBV7-9	TRBJ2-2	NA	CASGGNTGELFF	TGTGCCAGCGGGGGGAACACCGGGGAGCTGTTTTTT
NA	TRBV5-5	TRBJ2-5	NA	CASSGMQGIQETQYF	TGTGCCAGCAGCGGAATGCAGGGCATACAAGAGACCCAGTACTTC
NA	TRBV4-1	TRBJ2-1	few	CASSQDQWGAGNEQFF	TGCGCCAGCAGCCAAGATCAATGGGGGGCGGGGAATGAGCAGTTCTTC
TRBD2	TRBV20-1	TRBJ2-1	few	CSARLTSGYNEQFF	TGCAGTGCTAGGTTGACTAGCGGTTACAATGAGCAGTTCTTC
NA	TRBV5-1	TRBJ1-1	few	CASSLWGEVTEAFF	TGCGCCAGCAGCTTGTGGGGGGAGGTGACTGAAGCTTTCTTT
NA	TRBV18	TRBJ1-1	NA	CASSNQDKGTEAFF	TGTGCCAGCTCCAACCAGGACAAAGGCACTGAAGCTTTCTTT
TRBD2	TRBV12-3/TRBV12-4	TRBJ2-7	once	CASTGGGHEQYF	TGTGCCAGCACGGGGGGGGGACACGAGCAGTACTTC
NA	TRBV20-1	TRBJ2-7	few	CSASFLGRFEQYF	TGCAGTGCTAGTTTCCTGGGGCGTTTCGAGCAGTACTTC
TRBD1	TRBV6-2/TRBV6-3	TRBJ1-5	NA	CASSYSPGGYSNQPQHF	TGTGCCAGCAGTTACTCCCCAGGGGGGTATAGCAATCAGCCCCAGCATTTT
NA	TRBV4-2	TRBJ2-2	few	CASSQDAGDYTGELFF	TGTGCCAGCAGCCAAGATGCAGGGGATTACACCGGGGAGCTGTTTTTT
TRBD2	TRBV29-1	TRBJ2-3	NA	CSVALAGSSTDTQYF	TGCAGCGTTGCCCTAGCGGGATCTAGCACAGATACGCAGTATTTT
TRBD1	TRBV7-2	TRBJ2-7	NA	CASSSPDRGNYEQYF	TGTGCCAGCAGCTCCCCGGACAGGGGGAACTACGAGCAGTACTTC
NA	TRBV28	TRBJ1-5	NA	CASSLVSSNQPQHF	TGTGCCAGCAGTTTAGTATCTAGCAATCAGCCCCAGCATTTT
NA	TRBV7-6	TRBJ2-1	NA	CASSPGGGSLYEQFF	TGTGCCAGCAGCCCGGGGGGCGGGAGCTTATATGAGCAGTTCTTC
TRBD2	TRBV18	TRBJ2-5	few	CASSLQTSGSRRETQYF	TGTGCCAGCTCGCTTCAGACTAGCGGGAGTAGGAGAGAGACCCAGTACTTC
NA	TRBV7-8	TRBJ2-1	NA	CASSPAQVSSYNEQFF	TGTGCCAGCAGCCCGGCCCAGGTGAGCTCCTACAATGAGCAGTTCTTC
NA	TRBV12-3/TRBV12-4	TRBJ1-6	few	CASSKRRNSPLHF	TGTGCCAGCAGTAAGCGACGCAATTCACCCCTCCACTTT
NA	TRBV6-2/TRBV6-3	TRBJ2-1	few	CASSFSFYNEQFF	TGTGCCAGCAGTTTTTCATTTTACAATGAGCAGTTCTTC
NA	TRBV5-4	TRBJ1-4	once	CASSLGRLNEKLFF	TGTGCCAGCAGCTTGGGACGTCTCAATGAAAAACTGTTTTTT
TRBD1	TRBV12-3/TRBV12-4	TRBJ2-1	few	CASSPTTGQALNEQFF	TGTGCCAGCAGTCCTACAACCGGACAGGCCCTCAATGAGCAGTTCTTC
NA	TRBV6-1	TRBJ2-1	many	CASTRWGSNEQFF	TGTGCCAGCACCCGGTGGGGTTCCAATGAGCAGTTCTTC
TRBD1	TRBV12-3/TRBV12-4	TRBJ2-7	NA	CASSSGTGGTYEQYF	TGTGCCAGCAGTTCCGGGACAGGGGGTACCTACGAGCAGTACTTC
NA	TRBV5-5	TRBJ1-3	few	CASSYQQGYGNTIYF	TGTGCCAGCAGCTACCAACAGGGATACGGAAACACCATATATTTT
NA	TRBV28	TRBJ2-3	NA	CASSSNSYPSSADTQYF	TGTGCCAGCAGTTCGAATTCCTACCCGAGCTCGGCAGATACGCAGTATTTT
NA	TRBV15	TRBJ1-5	NA	CATSRDRTAGQPQHF	TGTGCCACCAGCAGAGATCGGACAGCGGGTCAGCCCCAGCATTTT